This entry lists 17 T cell receptor beta chains sequenced from one sample in a study of cytomegalovirus exposure and HLA in healthy donors. Using immunoSEQ multiplex PCR, the repertoire was profiled, and TCRdb retains in-frame clones only, with some absent. The data contain 150,000 to 180,000 clones, 75% to 90% of them singletons. The sequenced material came from PBMCs. The receptors here all came from a man aged 18 to 35 in good health and CMV-seropositive.

The V gene is TRBV4-3, the J gene TRBJ1-2; 8 nucleotides align to TRBD1. CDR1 and CDR2 (germline): LGHNA, YSLEER. V was clipped by 5 bases and J by 7 bases; unmatched bases: 9. The CDR3 runs to 14 residues. The CDR3 sequence: CASSSRQGAVGYTF. CDR3 DNA sequence: TGCGCCAGCAGCTCAAGGCAGGGGGCGGTTGGCTACACCTTC.

CDR3 amino acids: CSVSTRVGTEAFF. The CDR3 DNA sequence: TGCAGCGTTTCTACCAGGGTGGGCACTGAAGCTTTCTTT. The rearrangement uses TRBV29-1 and TRBJ1-1; possible D gene TRBD1, 5 bases. V dropped 5 bases and J dropped 4 bases, with 14 bases sitting between them. Looked up from germline, CDR1 is SQVTM and CDR2 is ANQGSEA. The CDR3 runs to 13 residues.

Here the CDR3 reads CASSVTELNTEAFF. CDR3 in DNA: TGTGCCAGCAGCGTAACGGAGTTGAACACTGAAGCTTTCTTT. This chain connects TRBV7-9 to TRBJ1-1, with no clear D. The V gene's germline CDR1 is SEHNR and CDR2 FQNEAQ (reference sequence). V was cut by 5 bases and J by 0 bases, with 10 bases left in between. The CDR3 consists of 14 residues.

CDR3 sequence (DNA): TGTGCCAGCAGCTTGAATAGCGGCTACACCTTC. It yields the protein CASSLNSGYTF. The V and J genes are TRBV7-9 and TRBJ1-2; D uncertain. This CDR3 spans 11 amino acids. The germline gives CDR1 SEHNR, CDR2 FQNEAQ (reference sequence). V dropped 3 bases and J dropped 8 bases, with 7 bases sitting between them.

The chain is built from TRBV9 and TRBJ2-7, with D possibly matching TRBD2 (5 bases). The CDR3 length is 15 residues. Germline V gene sequence: CDR1 SGDLS, CDR2 YYNGEE. Trimming removed 0 bases at V and 0 bases at J, with 10 bases between. CDR3 in amino acids: CASSVGMGDSYEQYF. The CDR3 nucleotides are TGTGCCAGCAGCGTAGGAATGGGAGACTCCTACGAGCAGTACTTC.

V usage is TRBV30 and J usage is TRBJ2-2; 11 nucleotides agree with TRBD1. V was clipped by 5 bases and J by 7 bases; unmatched bases: 6. The germline CDR1 and CDR2 sequences are GTSNPN and SVGIG (reference sequence). The CDR3 has 14 amino acids. The CDR3 loop is CAWEGQGVIGELFF. The CDR3 nucleotides are TGTGCCTGGGAGGGACAGGGGGTGATCGGGGAGCTGTTTTTT.

This clone showed up just a few times. The rearrangement joins TRBV18 to TRBJ2-5, with 12 bases that match TRBD2. The germline V gene encodes CDR1 KGHSH and CDR2 LQKENI. V dropped 3 bases and J dropped 0; count of bases not matched to a gene: 8. The CDR3 runs to 18 residues. This CDR3 is CASSPRLAGDTYQETQYF. As DNA, the CDR3 is TGTGCCAGCTCACCCCGACTAGCGGGGGACACGTACCAAGAGACCCAGTACTTC.

This rearrangement joins TRBV29-1 to TRBJ2-1; 14 positions agree with TRBD2. The germline gives CDR1 SQVTM, CDR2 ANQGSEA. Trimming took 7 bases from V and 6 from J; bases not matched to a gene: 8. This CDR3 is 15 amino acids long. CDR3 protein: CSAETSGGAVNEQFF. The CDR3 DNA sequence: TGCAGCGCCGAGACTAGCGGGGGGGCGGTCAATGAGCAGTTCTTC.

The chain joins TRBV13 to TRBJ1-1; 7 bases align to TRBD1. V shed 2 bases and J 4 bases; nucleotides not matched to a gene: 7. The V gene's germline CDR1 is PRHDT and CDR2 FYEKMQ (reference sequence). This CDR3 is built from 15 residues. CDR3 nucleotides: TGTGCCAGCAGCTTACTGGTTGGGACAGCCACTGAAGCTTTCTTT. This sequence encodes CASSLLVGTATEAFF.

This chain uses TRBV6-6 with TRBJ1-1; D is undetermined. V lost 8 bases to trimming and J lost 1 base, with 17 bases between them. The CDR3 has 15 amino acids. The germline gives CDR1 MNHNY, CDR2 SVGAGI (reference sequence). The DNA of the CDR3 is TGTGCCAGCGACCCGGGGAGAAGGGCGAACACTGAAGCTTTCTTT. Protein product: CASDPGRRANTEAFF.

The chain couples TRBV7-2 to TRBJ2-6; D ambiguous. This CDR3 comprises 18 residues. The V end lost 2 bases, the J end lost 6 bases, and 20 bases lay between the germline ends. Per germline, CDR1 SGHTA and CDR2 FQGNSA. The DNA for the CDR3 is TGTGCCAGCAGCTTATCGGGTCGGCAGACCTACACGGCCAACGTCCTGACTTTC. Its translation: CASSLSGRQTYTANVLTF.

This chain joins TRBV15 and TRBJ2-7; D might be TRBD1 (5 bases). The CDR3 has 12 residues. CDR1 is LNHNV and CDR2 is YYDKDF in the germline V gene (reference sequence). With 4 bases removed from V and 8 bases from J, the gap between germline ends came to 12 bases. The CDR3 sequence: CATSIDSTKQYF. CDR3 in DNA: TGTGCCACCAGCATTGACAGTACCAAGCAGTACTTC.

The DNA for the CDR3 is TGTGCCAGCAGCCTGCGCGGGGGGCGGACCACTGAAGCTTTCTTT. Translation: CASSLRGGRTTEAFF. The V call is TRBV7-2, the J call TRBJ1-1; tentative D call: TRBD1 (6 bases). Trimming took 5 bases from V and 4 from J, leaving 17 bases between them. Germline CDR1 and CDR2: SGHTA and FQGNSA. The CDR3 is 15 residues long.

This chain links TRBV19 with TRBJ1-5; the D is unclear. V dropped 7 bases and J dropped 4 bases, with 14 bases sitting between them. This CDR3 region has 14 residues. From germline, CDR1 is LNHDA and CDR2 SQIVND (reference sequence). CDR3 coding DNA: TGTGCCAGTACCTATTGGCGGGGAAATCAGCCCCAGCATTTT. Protein: CASTYWRGNQPQHF.

This clone was counted once. The DNA of the CDR3 is TGTGCCAGCAGCCCCGTCAGGGGCCCCGCCACAGATACGCAGTATTTT. It yields the protein CASSPVRGPATDTQYF. This rearrangement joins TRBV7-7 to TRBJ2-3, with D tentatively TRBD1 (6 bases). The CDR3 has 16 amino acids. Germline CDR1 SSHAT, CDR2 FNYEAQ (reference sequence). V was cut by 5 bases and J by 2 bases, with 17 bases left in between.

The chain couples TRBV6-5 to TRBJ1-4; no definite D call. With 6 bases removed from V and 3 bases from J, the gap between germline ends came to 11 bases. The CDR3 is made up of 14 amino acids. The germline V gene has CDR1 MNHEY and CDR2 SVGAGI. The chain's CDR3 is CASRSGFPNEKLFF. Here the CDR3 DNA reads TGTGCCAGCAGGAGCGGGTTCCCTAATGAAAAACTGTTTTTT.

The genes are TRBV19 and TRBJ1-4; a weak D match, TRBD1 (5 bases). V lost 9 bases to trimming and J lost 1 base, with 18 bases between them. The germline V gene has CDR1 LNHDA and CDR2 SQIVND (reference sequence). This CDR3 has 16 amino acids. The CDR3 DNA sequence: TGTGCCAGCGCCAACTCCGGGACTGTAACTAATGAAAAACTGTTTTTT. Protein: CASANSGTVTNEKLFF.